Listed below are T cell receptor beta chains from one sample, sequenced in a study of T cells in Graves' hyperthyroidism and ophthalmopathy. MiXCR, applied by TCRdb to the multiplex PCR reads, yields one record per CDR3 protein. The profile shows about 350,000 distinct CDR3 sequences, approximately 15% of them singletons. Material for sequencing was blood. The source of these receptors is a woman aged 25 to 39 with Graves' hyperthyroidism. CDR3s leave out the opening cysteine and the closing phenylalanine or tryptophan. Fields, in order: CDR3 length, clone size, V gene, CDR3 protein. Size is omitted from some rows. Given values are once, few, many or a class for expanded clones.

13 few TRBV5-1 ASSSGRPNTGELF
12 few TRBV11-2 ASSFGGAKNIQY
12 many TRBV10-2 ASSEFVSYNEQF
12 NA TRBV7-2 ASSGWQGSHGYT
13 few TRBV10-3 AIKGTQGGTDTQY
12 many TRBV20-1 SARDDRGHDEQY
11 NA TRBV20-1 SAPGTGYEKLF
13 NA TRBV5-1 ASSSLGEAGNTIY
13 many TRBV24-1 ATSEPGTGIYEQY
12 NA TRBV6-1 ASRDDTPDQPQH
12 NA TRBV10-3 AIRGAGVGNEQF
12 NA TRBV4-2 ASSPTIEGNEQY
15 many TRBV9 ASSVGSQREEGNEQF
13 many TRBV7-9 ASSRTGPHTDTQY
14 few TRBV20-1 SARALGGATNEKLF
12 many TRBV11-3 ASSLGTGQEKLF
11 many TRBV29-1 SVVMQLPNEQF